The rows below give T cell receptor beta chains drawn from one sample of a study of blood T cells in healthy people across ages. TCRdb passed the 5' RACE reads through MiXCR, listing each CDR3 protein once. The table lists around 1,500,000 distinct CDR3 sequences, roughly 27% of them singletons. Sequencing was done on a sample of blood. These receptor sequences come from a woman in her twenties or thirties in good health. The CDR3 runs from the conserved cysteine through the conserved F or W. Each record gives: D gene, J gene, V gene, clone size, CDR3 DNA, CDR3 protein. The D gene is left open where the match is weak. Only part of the rows carry a size: once, few, many, or a class if the clone is expanded.

d_gene: NA
j_gene: TRBJ2-3
v_gene: TRBV18
abundance: few
CDR3nt: TGTGCCAGCTCACCGGTCAGGGCTTTCACAGATACGCAGTATTTT
CDR3aa: CASSPVRAFTDTQYF

d_gene: NA
j_gene: TRBJ2-1
v_gene: TRBV20-1
abundance: few
CDR3nt: TGCAGTGCTACCGCGGGGGCACACAATGAGCAGTTCTTC
CDR3aa: CSATAGAHNEQFF

d_gene: TRBD1
j_gene: TRBJ2-7
v_gene: TRBV4-3
abundance: many
CDR3nt: TGCGCCAGCAGCCATAAAAAGGGACAGGGATCCTACGAGCAGTACTTC
CDR3aa: CASSHKKGQGSYEQYF

d_gene: NA
j_gene: TRBJ1-1
v_gene: TRBV6-1
abundance: NA
CDR3nt: TGTGCCGGGGGGGCACAGCCGAACACTGAAGCTTTCTTT
CDR3aa: CAGGAQPNTEAFF

d_gene: NA
j_gene: TRBJ2-7
v_gene: TRBV12-3/TRBV12-4
abundance: many
CDR3nt: TGTGCCAGCAGTTTGGTTGGTGGCGGGGCAAACGAGCAGTACTTC
CDR3aa: CASSLVGGGANEQYF

d_gene: NA
j_gene: TRBJ1-4
v_gene: TRBV7-2
abundance: NA
CDR3nt: TGTGCCAGCAGCTTGTCGGGACGGGGGTTCACTAATGAAAAACTGTTTTTT
CDR3aa: CASSLSGRGFTNEKLFF

d_gene: NA
j_gene: TRBJ2-7
v_gene: TRBV29-1
abundance: many
CDR3nt: TGCAGCTACCGGATGACCTCCTACGAGCAGTACTTC
CDR3aa: CSYRMTSYEQYF

d_gene: TRBD1
j_gene: TRBJ2-7
v_gene: TRBV7-9
abundance: few
CDR3nt: TGTGCCAGCAGCTTAGCCTTGGGACAGGGGACCTACGAGCAGTACTTC
CDR3aa: CASSLALGQGTYEQYF

d_gene: TRBD2
j_gene: TRBJ2-7
v_gene: TRBV29-1
abundance: many
CDR3nt: TGCAGTGTCCAACTAGCGGAGACCTACGAGCAGTACTTC
CDR3aa: CSVQLAETYEQYF

d_gene: TRBD2
j_gene: TRBJ2-1
v_gene: TRBV20-1
abundance: few
CDR3nt: TGCAGTGCTAGAGGGACTAGACAAGGGAATGAGCAGTTCTTC
CDR3aa: CSARGTRQGNEQFF

d_gene: NA
j_gene: TRBJ1-2
v_gene: TRBV27
abundance: NA
CDR3nt: TGTGCCAGCAGTATTGTCACCGGGAGGGAGGGAGCTGGCTACACCTTC
CDR3aa: CASSIVTGREGAGYTF

d_gene: NA
j_gene: TRBJ2-2
v_gene: TRBV7-2
abundance: NA
CDR3nt: TGTGCCAGCAGCTTAGCCGGGGTTGGGACCGGGGAGCTGTTTTTT
CDR3aa: CASSLAGVGTGELFF

d_gene: NA
j_gene: TRBJ1-6
v_gene: TRBV6-5
abundance: NA
CDR3nt: TGTGCCAGCAGAACAGGGCCAGTCTACAATTCACCCCTCCACTTT
CDR3aa: CASRTGPVYNSPLHF

d_gene: NA
j_gene: TRBJ2-2
v_gene: TRBV7-2
abundance: many
CDR3nt: TGTGCCAGCAGCTCAACAGGGACCGGGGAGCTGTTTTTT
CDR3aa: CASSSTGTGELFF

d_gene: TRBD1
j_gene: TRBJ2-7
v_gene: TRBV6-5
abundance: NA
CDR3nt: TGTGCCAGCAGCCGTTCGAGACAGGGCGCCTACGAGCAGTACTTC
CDR3aa: CASSRSRQGAYEQYF

d_gene: TRBD2
j_gene: TRBJ2-3
v_gene: TRBV3-1
abundance: many
CDR3nt: TGTGCCAGCAGCCGAGGGGGAGCGGGGGGACTTGCAGATACGCAGTATTTT
CDR3aa: CASSRGGAGGLADTQYF

d_gene: TRBD1
j_gene: TRBJ1-2
v_gene: TRBV12-3/TRBV12-4
abundance: many
CDR3nt: TGTGCCAGCACGCCAACCGGGACAGGGTTTGGCTACACCTTC
CDR3aa: CASTPTGTGFGYTF